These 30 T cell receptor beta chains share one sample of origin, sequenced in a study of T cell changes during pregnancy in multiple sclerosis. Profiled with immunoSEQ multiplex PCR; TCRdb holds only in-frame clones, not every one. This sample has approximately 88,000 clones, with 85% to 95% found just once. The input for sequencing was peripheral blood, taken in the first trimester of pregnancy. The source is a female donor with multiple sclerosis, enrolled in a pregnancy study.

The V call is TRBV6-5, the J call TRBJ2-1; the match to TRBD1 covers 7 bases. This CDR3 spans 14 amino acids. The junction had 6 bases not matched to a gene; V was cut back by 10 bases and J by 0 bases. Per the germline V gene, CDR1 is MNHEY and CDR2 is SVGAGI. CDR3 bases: TGTGCCACAGGGGGAACGGACTCCTACAATGAGCAGTTCTTC. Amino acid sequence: CATGGTDSYNEQFF.

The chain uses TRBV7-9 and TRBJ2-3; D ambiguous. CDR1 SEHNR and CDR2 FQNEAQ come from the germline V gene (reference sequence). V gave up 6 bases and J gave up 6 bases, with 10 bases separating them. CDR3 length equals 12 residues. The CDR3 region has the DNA TGTGCCAGCAGGGCCGTCGGGGATACGCAGTATTTT. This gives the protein CASRAVGDTQYF.

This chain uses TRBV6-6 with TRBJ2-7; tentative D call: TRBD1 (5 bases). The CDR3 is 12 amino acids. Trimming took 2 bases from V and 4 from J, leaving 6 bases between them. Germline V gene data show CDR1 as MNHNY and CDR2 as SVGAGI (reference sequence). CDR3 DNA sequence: TGTGCCAGCAGTTACAGGGGTTACGAGCAGTACTTC. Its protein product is CASSYRGYEQYF.

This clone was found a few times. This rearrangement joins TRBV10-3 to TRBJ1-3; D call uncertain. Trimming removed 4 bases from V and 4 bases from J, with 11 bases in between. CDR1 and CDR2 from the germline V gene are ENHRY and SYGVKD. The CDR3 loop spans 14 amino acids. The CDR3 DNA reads TGTGCCATCAGTGGTAGAGATCTCGGAAACACCATATATTTT. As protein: CAISGRDLGNTIYF.

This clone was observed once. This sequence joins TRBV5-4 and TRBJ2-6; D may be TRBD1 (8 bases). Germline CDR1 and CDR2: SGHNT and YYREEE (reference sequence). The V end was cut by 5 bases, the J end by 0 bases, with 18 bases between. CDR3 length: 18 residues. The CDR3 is CASRQGGGSSSGANVLTF. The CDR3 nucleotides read TGTGCCAGCAGACAGGGGGGGGGTTCCTCCTCTGGGGCCAACGTCCTGACTTTC.

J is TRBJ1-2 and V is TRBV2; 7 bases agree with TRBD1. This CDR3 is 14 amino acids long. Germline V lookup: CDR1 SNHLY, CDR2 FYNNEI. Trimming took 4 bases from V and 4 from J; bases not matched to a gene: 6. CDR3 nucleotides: TGTGCCAGCAGTGTTAGTGGGACAGCCTATGGCTACACCTTC. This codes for CASSVSGTAYGYTF.

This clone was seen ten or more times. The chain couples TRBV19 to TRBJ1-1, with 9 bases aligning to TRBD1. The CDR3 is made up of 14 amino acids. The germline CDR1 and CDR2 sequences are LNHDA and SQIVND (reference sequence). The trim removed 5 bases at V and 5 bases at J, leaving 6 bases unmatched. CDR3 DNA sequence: TGTGCCAGTAGTCTGGGACAGGGTCGGACTGAAGCTTTCTTT. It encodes CASSLGQGRTEAFF.

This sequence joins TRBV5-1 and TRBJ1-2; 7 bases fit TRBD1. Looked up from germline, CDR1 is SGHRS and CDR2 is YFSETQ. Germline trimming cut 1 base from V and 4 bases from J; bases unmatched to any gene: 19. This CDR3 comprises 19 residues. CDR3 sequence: CASSLLGRQGMPNTYGYTF. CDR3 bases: TGCGCCAGCAGCTTGTTAGGGAGACAGGGTATGCCTAATACCTATGGCTACACCTTC.

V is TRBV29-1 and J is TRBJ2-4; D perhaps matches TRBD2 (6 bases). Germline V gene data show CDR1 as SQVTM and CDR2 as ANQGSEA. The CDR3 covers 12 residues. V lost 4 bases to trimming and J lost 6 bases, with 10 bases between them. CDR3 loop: CSVVGGGNIQYF. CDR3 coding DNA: TGCAGCGTTGTGGGGGGAGGAAACATTCAGTACTTC.

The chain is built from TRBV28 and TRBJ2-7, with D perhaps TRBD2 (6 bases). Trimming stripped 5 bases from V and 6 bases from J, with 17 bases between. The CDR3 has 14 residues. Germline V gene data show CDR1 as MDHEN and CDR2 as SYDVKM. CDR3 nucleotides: TGTGCCAGCAGTGCCGGACTGTCCGGGGGCGAGCAGTACTTC. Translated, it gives CASSAGLSGGEQYF. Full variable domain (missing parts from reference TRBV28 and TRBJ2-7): DVKVTQSSRYLVKRTGEKVFLECVQDMDHENMFWYRQDPGLGLRLIYFSYDVKMKEKGDIPEGYSVSREKKERFSLILESASTNQTSMYLCASSAGLSGGEQYFGPGTRLTVT.

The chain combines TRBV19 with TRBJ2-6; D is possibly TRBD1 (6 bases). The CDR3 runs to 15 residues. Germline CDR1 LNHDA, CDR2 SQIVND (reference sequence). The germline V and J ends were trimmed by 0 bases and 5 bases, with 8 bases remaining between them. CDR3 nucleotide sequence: TGTGCCAGTAGTATAGAACAGGGAAGGGCCAACGTCCTGACTTTC. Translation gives CASSIEQGRANVLTF.

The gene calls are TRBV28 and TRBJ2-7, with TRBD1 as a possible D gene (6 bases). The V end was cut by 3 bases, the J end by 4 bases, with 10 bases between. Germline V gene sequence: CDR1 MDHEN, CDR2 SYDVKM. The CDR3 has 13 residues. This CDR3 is CASSLAGQYEQYF. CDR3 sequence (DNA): TGTGCCAGCAGTTTGGCCGGACAGTACGAGCAGTACTTC. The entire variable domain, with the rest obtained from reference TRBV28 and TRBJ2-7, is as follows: DVKVTQSSRYLVKRTGEKVFLECVQDMDHENMFWYRQDPGLGLRLIYFSYDVKMKEKGDIPEGYSVSREKKERFSLILESASTNQTSMYLCASSLAGQYEQYFGPGTRLTVT.

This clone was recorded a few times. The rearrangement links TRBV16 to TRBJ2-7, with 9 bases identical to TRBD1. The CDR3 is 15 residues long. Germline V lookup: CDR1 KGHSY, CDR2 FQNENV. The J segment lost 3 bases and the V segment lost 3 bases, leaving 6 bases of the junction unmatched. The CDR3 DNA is TGTGCCAGCAGCCAGGGACAGGGAGGAATCTACGAGCAGTACTTC. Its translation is CASSQGQGGIYEQYF.

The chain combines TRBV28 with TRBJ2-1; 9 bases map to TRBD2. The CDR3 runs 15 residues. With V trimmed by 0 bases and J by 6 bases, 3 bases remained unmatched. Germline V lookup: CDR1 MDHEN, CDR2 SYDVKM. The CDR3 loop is CASSLWREGGNEQFF. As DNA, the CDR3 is TGTGCCAGCAGTTTATGGCGGGAGGGAGGCAATGAGCAGTTCTTC.

DNA for the CDR3: TGTGCCAGTAGTCTCCAACAGGGCCCAAAACTAAAACTGTTTTTT. It yields the protein CASSLQQGPKLKLFF. The rearrangement uses TRBV19 and TRBJ1-4; TRBD1 might be the D (6 bases). The CDR3 extends over 15 amino acids. Trimming removed 5 bases at V and 10 bases at J, with 20 bases between. From germline, CDR1 is LNHDA and CDR2 SQIVND (reference sequence).

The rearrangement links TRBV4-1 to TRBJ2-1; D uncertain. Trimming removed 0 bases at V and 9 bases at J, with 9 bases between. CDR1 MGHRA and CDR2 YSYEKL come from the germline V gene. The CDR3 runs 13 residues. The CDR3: CASSQETFGEQFF. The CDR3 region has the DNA TGCGCCAGCAGCCAAGAAACCTTCGGTGAGCAGTTCTTC.

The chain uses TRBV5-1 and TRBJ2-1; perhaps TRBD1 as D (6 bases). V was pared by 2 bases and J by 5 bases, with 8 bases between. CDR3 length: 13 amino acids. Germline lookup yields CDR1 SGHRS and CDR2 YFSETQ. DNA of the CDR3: TGCGCCAGCAGCTTCACAGGGAACAATGAGCAGTTCTTC. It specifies CASSFTGNNEQFF.

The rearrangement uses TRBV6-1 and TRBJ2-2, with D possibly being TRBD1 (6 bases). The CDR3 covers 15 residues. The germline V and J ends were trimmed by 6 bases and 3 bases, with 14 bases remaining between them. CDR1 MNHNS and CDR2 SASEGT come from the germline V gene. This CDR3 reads CASSVDRADTGELFF. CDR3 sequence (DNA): TGTGCCAGCAGCGTGGACAGAGCGGACACCGGGGAGCTGTTTTTT.

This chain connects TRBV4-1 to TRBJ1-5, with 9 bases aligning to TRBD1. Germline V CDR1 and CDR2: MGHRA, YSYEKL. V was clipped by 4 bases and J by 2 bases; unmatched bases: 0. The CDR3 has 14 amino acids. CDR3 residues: CASSRDRGNQPQHF. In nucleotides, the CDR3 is TGCGCCAGCAGCCGGGACAGGGGCAATCAGCCCCAGCATTTT.

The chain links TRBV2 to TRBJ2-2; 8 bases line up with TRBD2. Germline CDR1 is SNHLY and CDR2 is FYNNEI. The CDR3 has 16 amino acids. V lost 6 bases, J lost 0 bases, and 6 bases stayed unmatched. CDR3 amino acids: CASRATSGANTGELFF. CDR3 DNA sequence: TGTGCCAGCAGAGCTACTAGCGGCGCGAACACCGGGGAGCTGTTTTTT.

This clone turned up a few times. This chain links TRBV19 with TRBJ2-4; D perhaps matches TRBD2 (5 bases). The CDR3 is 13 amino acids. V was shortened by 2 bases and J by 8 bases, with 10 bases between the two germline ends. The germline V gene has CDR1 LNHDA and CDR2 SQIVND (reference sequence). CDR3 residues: CASSISPGDIQYF. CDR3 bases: TGTGCCAGTAGTATAAGTCCCGGGGACATTCAGTACTTC.

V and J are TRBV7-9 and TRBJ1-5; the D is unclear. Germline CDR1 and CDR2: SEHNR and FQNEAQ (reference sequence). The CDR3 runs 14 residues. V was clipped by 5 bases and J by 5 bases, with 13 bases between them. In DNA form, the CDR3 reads TGTGCCAGCAGCCTTCCATGGTCAGATCAGCCCCAGCATTTT. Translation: CASSLPWSDQPQHF.

This CDR3 reads CASSEKMASHPPQHF. The DNA of the CDR3 is TGTGCCAGCAGTGAAAAAATGGCCTCCCATCCCCCCCAGCATTTT. The J gene is TRBJ1-5, the V gene TRBV6-1, with D unclear. The V gene lost 2 bases and the J gene lost 10 bases, with 18 bases spanning the gap. The CDR3 consists of 15 residues. Germline V gene lookup returns CDR1 MNHNS and CDR2 SASEGT.

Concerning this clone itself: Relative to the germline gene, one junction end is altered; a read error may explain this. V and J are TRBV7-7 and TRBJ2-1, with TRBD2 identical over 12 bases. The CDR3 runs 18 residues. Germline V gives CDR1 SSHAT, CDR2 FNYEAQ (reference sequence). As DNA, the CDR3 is TGTGCTAGCAGCTCTGGACTAGCGGGATTGGACTCCTACAATGAGCAGTTCTTC. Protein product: CASSSGLAGLDSYNEQFF.

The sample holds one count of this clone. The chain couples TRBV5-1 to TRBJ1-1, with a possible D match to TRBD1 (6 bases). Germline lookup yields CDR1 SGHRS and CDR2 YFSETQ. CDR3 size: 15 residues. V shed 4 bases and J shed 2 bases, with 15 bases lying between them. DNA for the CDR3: TGCGCCAGCAGCCCACCGGGACAAGTAAACACTGAAGCTTTCTTT. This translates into CASSPPGQVNTEAFF.

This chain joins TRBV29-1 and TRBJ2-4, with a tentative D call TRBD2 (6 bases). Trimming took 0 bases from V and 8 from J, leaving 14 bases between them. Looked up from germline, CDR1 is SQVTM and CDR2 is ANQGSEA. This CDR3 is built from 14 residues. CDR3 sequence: CSVEDPGRRDIQYF. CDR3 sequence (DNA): TGCAGCGTTGAAGATCCGGGACGGAGGGACATTCAGTACTTC.

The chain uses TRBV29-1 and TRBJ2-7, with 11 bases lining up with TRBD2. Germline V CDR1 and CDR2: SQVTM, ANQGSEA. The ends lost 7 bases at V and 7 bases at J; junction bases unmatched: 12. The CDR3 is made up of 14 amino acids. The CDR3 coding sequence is TGCAGCGCTTGGCTACTAGCGGGAGAAGGTGAGCAGTACTTC. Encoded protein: CSAWLLAGEGEQYF.

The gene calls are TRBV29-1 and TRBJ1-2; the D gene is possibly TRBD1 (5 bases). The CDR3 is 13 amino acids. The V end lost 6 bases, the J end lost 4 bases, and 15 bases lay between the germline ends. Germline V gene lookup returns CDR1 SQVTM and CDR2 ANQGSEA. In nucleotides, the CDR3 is TGCAGCGTCAACTCCAGGGCCCCCTATGGCTACACCTTC. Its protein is CSVNSRAPYGYTF.

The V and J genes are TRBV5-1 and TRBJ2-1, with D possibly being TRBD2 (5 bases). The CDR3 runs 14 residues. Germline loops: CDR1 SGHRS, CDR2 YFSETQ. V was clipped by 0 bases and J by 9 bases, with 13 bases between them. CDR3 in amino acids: CASSLALARTEQFF. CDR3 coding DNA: TGCGCCAGCAGCTTGGCCCTAGCCCGCACTGAGCAGTTCTTC.

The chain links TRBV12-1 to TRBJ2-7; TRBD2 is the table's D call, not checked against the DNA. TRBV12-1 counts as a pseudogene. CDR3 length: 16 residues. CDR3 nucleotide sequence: TGTGCCAGCAGCTTAGCCGGGACTAGCGGCTCCTACGAGCAGTACTTC. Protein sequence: CASSLAGTSGSYEQYF.